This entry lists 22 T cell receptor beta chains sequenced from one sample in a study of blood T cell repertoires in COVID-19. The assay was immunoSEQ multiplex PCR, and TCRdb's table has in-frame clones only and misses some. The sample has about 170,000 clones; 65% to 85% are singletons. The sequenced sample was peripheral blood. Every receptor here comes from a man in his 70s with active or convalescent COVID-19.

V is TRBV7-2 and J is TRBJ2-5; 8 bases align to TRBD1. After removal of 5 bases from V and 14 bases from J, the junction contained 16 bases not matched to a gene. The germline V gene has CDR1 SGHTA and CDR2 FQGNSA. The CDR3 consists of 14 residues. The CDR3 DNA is TGTGCCAGCAGCACTGGGACAGGACGAGAGACCCGATACTTC. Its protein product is CASSTGTGRETRYF.

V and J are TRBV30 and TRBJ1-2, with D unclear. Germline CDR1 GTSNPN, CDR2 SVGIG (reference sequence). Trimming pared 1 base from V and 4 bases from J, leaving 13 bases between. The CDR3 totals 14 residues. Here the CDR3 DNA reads TGTGCCTGGAGTGAGGACCGGGGAATCTATGGCTACACCTTC. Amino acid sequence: CAWSEDRGIYGYTF.

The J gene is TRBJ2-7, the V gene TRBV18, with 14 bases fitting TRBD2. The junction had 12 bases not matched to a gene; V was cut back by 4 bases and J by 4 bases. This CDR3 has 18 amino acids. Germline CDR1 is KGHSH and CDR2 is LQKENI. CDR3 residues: CASSQKGLGTSGRYEQYF. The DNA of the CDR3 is TGTGCCAGCTCACAAAAAGGGCTCGGGACTAGCGGGAGATACGAGCAGTACTTC.

CDR3 sequence: CASRSSGRVYNEQFF. The CDR3 DNA reads as TGTGCCAGCAGAAGCAGCGGGAGGGTATACAATGAGCAGTTCTTC. The chain uses TRBV6-5 and TRBJ2-1; TRBD2 aligns across 10 bases. Germline CDR1 MNHEY, CDR2 SVGAGI. With 6 bases clipped from V and 4 bases from J, the junction kept 6 bases outside the gene matches. The CDR3 is 15 residues long.

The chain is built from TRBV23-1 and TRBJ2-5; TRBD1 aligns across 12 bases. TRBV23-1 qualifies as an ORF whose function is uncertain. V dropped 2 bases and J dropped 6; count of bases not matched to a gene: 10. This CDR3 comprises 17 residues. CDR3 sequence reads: CASSQDSGQGARKTQYF. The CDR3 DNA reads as TGCGCCAGCAGTCAAGACTCGGGACAGGGGGCTAGGAAGACCCAGTACTTC.

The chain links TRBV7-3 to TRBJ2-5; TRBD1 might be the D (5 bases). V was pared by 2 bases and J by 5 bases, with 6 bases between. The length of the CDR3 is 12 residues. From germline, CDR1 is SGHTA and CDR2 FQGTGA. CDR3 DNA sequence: TGTGCCAGCAGCTTACCAGGGGAGACCCAGTACTTC. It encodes CASSLPGETQYF.

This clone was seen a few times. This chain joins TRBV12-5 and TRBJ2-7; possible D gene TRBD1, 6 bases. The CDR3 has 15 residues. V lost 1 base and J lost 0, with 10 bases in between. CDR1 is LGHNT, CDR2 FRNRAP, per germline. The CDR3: CASGLAQGSSYEQYF. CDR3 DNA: TGTGCTAGTGGTTTGGCACAGGGATCCTCCTACGAGCAGTACTTC.

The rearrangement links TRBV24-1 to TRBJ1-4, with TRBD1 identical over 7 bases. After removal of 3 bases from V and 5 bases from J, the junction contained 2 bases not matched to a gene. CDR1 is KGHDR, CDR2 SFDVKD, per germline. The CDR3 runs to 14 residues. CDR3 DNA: TGTGCCACCAGTGATACAGGGGAGAATGAAAAACTGTTTTTT. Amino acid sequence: CATSDTGENEKLFF.

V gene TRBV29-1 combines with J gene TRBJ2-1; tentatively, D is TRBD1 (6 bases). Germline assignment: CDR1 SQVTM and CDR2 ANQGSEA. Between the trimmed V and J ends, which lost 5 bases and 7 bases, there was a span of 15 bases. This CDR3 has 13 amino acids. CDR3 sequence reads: CSVYITQGNEQFF. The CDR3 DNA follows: TGCAGCGTTTACATAACACAGGGAAATGAGCAGTTCTTC.

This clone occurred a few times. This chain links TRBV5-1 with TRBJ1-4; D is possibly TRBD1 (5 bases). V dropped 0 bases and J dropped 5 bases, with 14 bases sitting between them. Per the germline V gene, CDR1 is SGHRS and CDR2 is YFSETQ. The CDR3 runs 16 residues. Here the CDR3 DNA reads TGCGCCAGCAGCTTGGGTGGGGCTCCTTTCAATGAAAAACTGTTTTTT. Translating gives CASSLGGAPFNEKLFF. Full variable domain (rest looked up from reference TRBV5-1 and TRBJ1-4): KAGVTQTPRYLIKTRGQQVTLSCSPISGHRSVSWYQQTPGQGLQFLFEYFSETQRNKGNFPGRFSGRQFSNSRSEMNVSTLELGDSALYLCASSLGGAPFNEKLFFGSGTQLSVL.

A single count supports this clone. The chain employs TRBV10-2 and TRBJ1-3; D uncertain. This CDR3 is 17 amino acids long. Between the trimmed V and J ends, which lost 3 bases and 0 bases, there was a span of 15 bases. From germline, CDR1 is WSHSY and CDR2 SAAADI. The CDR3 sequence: CASSDRGLKISGNTIYF. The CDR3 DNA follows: TGCGCCAGCAGTGACCGCGGACTGAAAATCTCTGGAAACACCATATATTTT.

In DNA form, the CDR3 reads TGCGCCAGCAGCCCCTCCCCTAGCGGGAGGAGAGAGACCCAGTACTTC. It yields the protein CASSPSPSGRRETQYF. The chain is built from TRBV4-1 and TRBJ2-5, with 11 bases identical to TRBD2. Trimming cost V 4 bases and J 4 bases; bases outside gene matches: 8. CDR1 MGHRA and CDR2 YSYEKL come from the germline V gene. There are 16 residues in the CDR3.

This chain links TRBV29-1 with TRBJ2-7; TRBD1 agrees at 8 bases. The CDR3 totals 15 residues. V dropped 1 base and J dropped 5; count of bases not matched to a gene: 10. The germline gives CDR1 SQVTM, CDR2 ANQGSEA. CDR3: CSVEAPRQGAHEQYF. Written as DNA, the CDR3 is TGCAGCGTTGAAGCCCCGAGGCAGGGGGCCCACGAGCAGTACTTC.

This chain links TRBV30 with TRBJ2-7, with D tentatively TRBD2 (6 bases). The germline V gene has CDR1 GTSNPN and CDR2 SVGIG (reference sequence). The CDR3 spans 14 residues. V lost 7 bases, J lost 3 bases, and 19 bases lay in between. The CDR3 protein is CASSGNSGVYEQYF. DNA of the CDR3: TGTGCCTCCAGTGGGAATAGCGGAGTCTACGAGCAGTACTTC.

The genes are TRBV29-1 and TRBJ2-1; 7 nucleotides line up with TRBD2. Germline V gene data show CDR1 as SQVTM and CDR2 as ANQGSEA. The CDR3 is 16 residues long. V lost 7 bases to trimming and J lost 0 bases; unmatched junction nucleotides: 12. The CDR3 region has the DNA TGCAGCGCCAGACCAACACTAGCGAGCTCCTACAATGAGCAGTTCTTC. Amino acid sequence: CSARPTLASSYNEQFF.

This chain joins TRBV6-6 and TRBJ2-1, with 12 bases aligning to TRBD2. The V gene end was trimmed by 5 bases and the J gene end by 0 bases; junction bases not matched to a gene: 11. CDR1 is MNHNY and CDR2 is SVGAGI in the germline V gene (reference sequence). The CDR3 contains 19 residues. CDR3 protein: CASSPILRTSGASYNEQFF. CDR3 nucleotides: TGTGCCAGCAGTCCAATACTACGGACTAGCGGGGCCTCCTACAATGAGCAGTTCTTC.

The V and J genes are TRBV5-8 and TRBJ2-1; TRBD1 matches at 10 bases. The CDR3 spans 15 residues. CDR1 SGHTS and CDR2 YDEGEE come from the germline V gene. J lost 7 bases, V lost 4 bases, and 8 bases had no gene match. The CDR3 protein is CASSQETGGANEQFF. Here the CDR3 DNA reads TGTGCCAGCAGCCAAGAGACAGGGGGCGCGAATGAGCAGTTCTTC.

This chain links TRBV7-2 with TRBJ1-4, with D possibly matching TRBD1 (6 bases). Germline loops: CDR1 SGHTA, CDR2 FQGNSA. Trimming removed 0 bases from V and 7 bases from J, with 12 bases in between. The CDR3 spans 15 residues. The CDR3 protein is CASSLARGRVEKLFF. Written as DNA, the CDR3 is TGTGCCAGCAGCTTAGCGCGGGGGCGCGTTGAAAAACTGTTTTTT.

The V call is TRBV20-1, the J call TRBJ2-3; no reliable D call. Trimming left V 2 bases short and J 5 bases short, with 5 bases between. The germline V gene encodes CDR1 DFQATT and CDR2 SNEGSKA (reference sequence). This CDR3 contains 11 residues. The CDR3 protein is CSARKQDTQYF. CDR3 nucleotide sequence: TGCAGTGCTAGAAAGCAAGATACGCAGTATTTT.

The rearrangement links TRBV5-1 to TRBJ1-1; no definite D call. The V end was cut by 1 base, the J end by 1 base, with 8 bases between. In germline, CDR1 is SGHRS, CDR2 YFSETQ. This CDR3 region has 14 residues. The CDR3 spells CASSLYRTNTEAFF. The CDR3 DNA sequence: TGCGCCAGCAGCTTGTACAGAACGAACACTGAAGCTTTCTTT.

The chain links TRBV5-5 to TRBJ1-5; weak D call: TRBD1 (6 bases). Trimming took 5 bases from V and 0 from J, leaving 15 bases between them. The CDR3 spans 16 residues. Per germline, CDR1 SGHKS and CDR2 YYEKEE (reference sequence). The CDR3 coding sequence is TGTGCCAGCAGGACCGGGGACACCTATAGCAATCAGCCCCAGCATTTT. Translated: CASRTGDTYSNQPQHF.

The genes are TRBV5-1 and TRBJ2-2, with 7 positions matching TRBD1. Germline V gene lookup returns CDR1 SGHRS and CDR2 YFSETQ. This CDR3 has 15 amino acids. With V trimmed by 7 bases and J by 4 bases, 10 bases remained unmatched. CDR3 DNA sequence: TGCGCCAGCGGTCAGGGACAGAGCTTCACCGGGGAGCTGTTTTTT. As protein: CASGQGQSFTGELFF.